The clone carrying this T cell receptor (beta chain) was seen at least ten times. The sample originates from a study of CD8 T cells in ankylosing spondylitis. TCRdb reanalysed the 5' RACE reads using MiXCR and keeps one entry per CDR3 protein. This table holds about 130,000 distinct CDR3 sequences, 6.5% to 9% found once. This receptor was taken from a male donor with ankylosing spondylitis or in good health (not recorded which). Material: blood, either unsorted or a sorted T cell fraction (not recorded which).

CDR3: CASTLVNSGEQYF. Here the CDR3 DNA reads TGTGCCAGCACCCTAGTGAATAGCGGTGAGCAGTACTTC. The V gene is TRBV7-2, the J gene TRBJ2-7, with a tentative D call TRBD2 (6 bases). V lost 7 bases and J lost 7, with 17 bases in between. Germline V gene lookup returns CDR1 SGHTA and CDR2 FQGNSA. This CDR3 is built from 13 residues. The complete variable domain, with remaining parts taken from reference TRBV7-2 and TRBJ2-7, reads GAGVSQSPSNKVTEKGKDVELRCDPISGHTALYWYRQSLGQGLEFLIYFQGNSAPDKSGLPSDRFSAERTGGSVSTLTIQRTQQEDSAVYLCASTLVNSGEQYFGPGTRLTVT.